One and the same sample provided the 30 T cell receptor beta chains below, sequenced in a study of blood T cell repertoires in COVID-19. Assay used: immunoSEQ multiplex PCR; TCRdb lists only in-frame clones, some missing. This table has over 85,000 clones, roughly 87% appearing once. Sequenced sample: peripheral blood. The receptors stem from a woman in her forties or fifties with COVID-19, enrolled during active disease.

This clone has just one count. This sequence joins TRBV5-1 and TRBJ2-1, with TRBD2 matching 13 bases. In germline, CDR1 is SGHRS, CDR2 YFSETQ. The CDR3 totals 16 residues. The trim removed 0 bases at V and 8 bases at J, leaving 5 bases unmatched. The CDR3: CASSLAGTSGEDEQFF. The DNA for the CDR3 is TGCGCCAGCAGCTTGGCCGGGACTAGCGGGGAGGATGAGCAGTTCTTC.

The genes are TRBV6-5 and TRBJ2-7, with 7 bases aligning to TRBD2. The germline CDR1 and CDR2 sequences are MNHEY and SVGAGI. CDR3 length equals 15 residues. J was trimmed by 4 bases and V by 6 bases; bases with no gene match: 12. The CDR3: CASSLNLASGYEQYF. In DNA, the CDR3 is TGTGCCAGCAGCTTGAATTTGGCTAGCGGTTACGAGCAGTACTTC.

This chain links TRBV30 with TRBJ1-3; 8 bases are a match to TRBD1. V lost 2 bases and J lost 3; bases outside the gene matches: 3. This CDR3 region has 14 residues. Germline assignment: CDR1 GTSNPN and CDR2 SVGIG (reference sequence). The DNA for the CDR3 is TGTGCCTGGAGTTCCACAGGGGGTGGAAACACCATATATTTT. It is translated as CAWSSTGGGNTIYF.

The chain uses TRBV4-2 and TRBJ2-1; 7 bases map to TRBD1. This CDR3 is built from 15 residues. From germline, CDR1 is LGHNA and CDR2 YNFKEQ. The trim removed 0 bases at V and 1 base at J, leaving 0 bases unmatched. The CDR3 DNA reads TGTGCCAGCAGCCAAGAGACAGGGTCCTACAATGAGCAGTTCTTC. It specifies CASSQETGSYNEQFF.

This sequence joins TRBV28 and TRBJ2-7, with TRBD1 as a possible D gene (5 bases). V lost 4 bases and J lost 3, with 10 bases in between. The CDR3 length is 13 residues. CDR1 and CDR2 (germline): MDHEN, SYDVKM. CDR3 bases: TGTGCCAGCAGTTCTGGACACCTCTACGAGCAGTACTTC. Translating it yields CASSSGHLYEQYF.

The V call is TRBV5-1, the J call TRBJ2-5, with 10 bases fitting TRBD2. Germline loops: CDR1 SGHRS, CDR2 YFSETQ. CDR3 length equals 17 residues. V shed 4 bases and J 2 bases; nucleotides not matched to a gene: 11. The DNA for the CDR3 is TGCGCCAGCAGCCTTACGATGACTAGCGGGCCTCAAGAGACCCAGTACTTC. Translating it yields CASSLTMTSGPQETQYF.

The J gene is TRBJ2-7, the V gene TRBV4-1, with TRBD1 matching over 7 bases. J gave up 0 bases and V 3 bases, and 8 bases lay outside the gene matches. CDR3 length: 16 amino acids. CDR1 and CDR2 from the germline V gene are MGHRA and YSYEKL. CDR3 sequence (DNA): TGCGCCAGCAGCCATAGGCAGGGGGAGACCTCCTACGAGCAGTACTTC. This translates into CASSHRQGETSYEQYF.

CDR3 nucleotides: TGTGCCAGTAGTTCGGACAGGGAATCCTATAATTCACCCCTCCACTTT. Amino acids: CASSSDRESYNSPLHF. V gene TRBV19 combines with J gene TRBJ1-6; 8 bases align to TRBD1. CDR3 size: 16 residues. Germline values: CDR1 LNHDA, CDR2 SQIVND (reference sequence). Losses at the gene ends were 5 bases for V and 1 base for J; bases not matched to a gene: 4.

As for this clone: Other DNA sequences from this sample encode an identical CDR3 as well. This chain joins TRBV5-1 and TRBJ2-2; D perhaps matches TRBD2 (5 bases). The CDR3 is 14 amino acids. Germline assignment: CDR1 SGHRS and CDR2 YFSETQ. V was clipped by 4 bases and J by 5 bases, with 12 bases between them. CDR3 region: CASSPGDGTGELFF. The CDR3 nucleotides read TGCGCCAGCAGCCCCGGGGATGGAACCGGGGAGCTGTTTTTT.

The sample holds a few counts of this clone. V is TRBV5-6 and J is TRBJ2-3, with 9 bases lining up with TRBD2. The germline CDR1 and CDR2 sequences are SGHDT and YYEEEE. The junction had 3 bases not matched to a gene; V was cut back by 4 bases and J by 0 bases. CDR3 size: 15 residues. In nucleotides, the CDR3 is TGTGCCAGCAGCCGACTAGCGGACAGCACAGATACGCAGTATTTT. Translating it yields CASSRLADSTDTQYF.

The rearrangement links TRBV14 to TRBJ1-6, with unresolved D. The CDR3 spans 13 residues. V shed 4 bases and J shed 6 bases, with 7 bases lying between them. Germline CDR1 is SGHDN and CDR2 is FVKESK. This chain's CDR3 is CASSLTGNSPLHF. CDR3 DNA sequence: TGTGCCAGCAGCCTAACGGGTAATTCACCCCTCCACTTT.

This rearrangement joins TRBV15 to TRBJ2-5; D unresolved. V lost 0 bases to trimming and J lost 5 bases, with 13 bases between them. This CDR3 comprises 15 residues. Germline loops: CDR1 LNHNV, CDR2 YYDKDF (reference sequence). The CDR3 sequence is CATSRDRSFSETQYF. For the CDR3, the DNA is TGTGCCACCAGCAGAGATCGGTCGTTTTCCGAGACCCAGTACTTC.

The chain recombines TRBV3-1 (or the pseudogene TRBV3-2) with TRBJ2-7; D may be TRBD1 (6 bases). The germline CDR1 and CDR2 sequences are LGHDT and YNNKEL (reference sequence). CDR3 length equals 15 residues. V was clipped by 5 bases and J by 2 bases, with 16 bases between them. CDR3 sequence reads: CASSSHPAGAYEQYF. In DNA, the CDR3 is TGTGCCAGCAGCTCCCACCCGGCAGGGGCCTACGAGCAGTACTTC.

This clone was found once. CDR3 DNA: TGTGCCACCAGCAGAGATTTGACAGCGAGCACAGATACGCAGTATTTT. It encodes CATSRDLTASTDTQYF. V and J are TRBV15 and TRBJ2-3; tentatively, D is TRBD1 (5 bases). This CDR3 has 16 amino acids. Germline V gene sequence: CDR1 LNHNV, CDR2 YYDKDF (reference sequence). Trimming shortened V by 0 bases and J by 0 bases, and 10 bases separated the two germline ends.

The chain uses TRBV2 and TRBJ1-5, with D unresolved. CDR3 length: 16 amino acids. V gave up 0 bases and J gave up 5 bases, with 14 bases separating them. Per the germline V gene, CDR1 is SNHLY and CDR2 is FYNNEI. The CDR3 region is CASSEAAGLDYQPQHF. The CDR3 DNA reads TGTGCCAGCAGTGAAGCGGCCGGACTCGATTATCAGCCCCAGCATTTT.

The rearrangement links TRBV3-1 (or the pseudogene TRBV3-2) to TRBJ1-2, with D unclear. This CDR3 is 16 amino acids long. V was shortened by 1 base and J by 1 base, with 13 bases between the two germline ends. Germline loops: CDR1 LGHDT, CDR2 YNNKEL (reference sequence). The CDR3 region is CASSQVGQDYNYGYTF. CDR3 in DNA: TGTGCCAGCAGCCAAGTCGGGCAGGACTATAACTATGGCTACACCTTC.

This clone was seen more than once but under ten times. The rearrangement joins TRBV11-2 to TRBJ2-5, with TRBD2 identical over 15 bases. The CDR3 has 17 amino acids. In germline, CDR1 is SGHAT, CDR2 FQNNGV. V was pared by 1 base and J by 5 bases, with 5 bases of the junction left unmatched. Here the CDR3 reads CASSLGGTSGGSETQYF. In DNA form, the CDR3 reads TGTGCCAGCAGCTTAGGAGGGACTAGCGGGGGGTCGGAGACCCAGTACTTC.

The chain recombines TRBV2 with TRBJ2-7; D perhaps matches TRBD1 (5 bases). The germline V gene has CDR1 SNHLY and CDR2 FYNNEI. The V end lost 6 bases, the J end lost 0 bases, and 12 bases lay between the germline ends. This CDR3 is built from 14 residues. CDR3 residues: CASSPTAYSYEQYF. CDR3 sequence (DNA): TGTGCCAGCAGCCCGACAGCCTACTCCTACGAGCAGTACTTC.

The rearrangement joins TRBV5-5 to TRBJ1-2; no clear D. This CDR3 is 13 amino acids long. Trimming removed 0 bases from V and 4 bases from J, with 7 bases in between. Germline CDR1 reads SGHKS; CDR2 reads YYEKEE (reference sequence). CDR3 in amino acids: CASSLDIIYGYTF. The CDR3 region has the DNA TGTGCCAGCAGCTTGGACATTATCTATGGCTACACCTTC.

The chain has TRBV2 and TRBJ2-3, with 11 positions matching TRBD2. Germline V gives CDR1 SNHLY, CDR2 FYNNEI. Trimming removed 6 bases from V and 5 bases from J; junction bases left unmatched: 10. The length of the CDR3 is 16 residues. The CDR3 coding sequence is TGTGCCAGCAGGCCCGGACTAGCGGGCCCGGGAGATACGCAGTATTTT. It is translated as CASRPGLAGPGDTQYF.

This clone was detected once. V usage is TRBV5-4 and J usage is TRBJ1-5; maybe TRBD1 (6 bases). The germline V gene encodes CDR1 SGHNT and CDR2 YYREEE (reference sequence). V dropped 2 bases and J dropped 3 bases, with 9 bases sitting between them. The CDR3 runs to 14 residues. The CDR3 bases are TGTGCCAGCAGCTTACAGGGCTACAATCAGCCCCAGCATTTT. Translated: CASSLQGYNQPQHF.

The rearrangement links TRBV5-1 to TRBJ1-6; D remains unclear. The CDR3 sequence is 16 residues long. V lost 0 bases and J lost 5, with 12 bases in between. Per the germline V gene, CDR1 is SGHRS and CDR2 is YFSETQ. The CDR3 loop is CASSLEGGGNNSPLHF. The CDR3 DNA reads TGCGCCAGCAGCTTGGAAGGCGGTGGAAATAATTCACCCCTCCACTTT.

J is TRBJ1-1 and V is TRBV6-5; perhaps TRBD1 as D (5 bases). This CDR3 spans 14 amino acids. Trimming stripped 1 base from V and 2 bases from J, with 8 bases between. The germline V gene encodes CDR1 MNHEY and CDR2 SVGAGI. Here the CDR3 reads CASSYLGGNTEAFF. The CDR3 nucleotides read TGTGCCAGCAGTTACTTGGGGGGAAACACTGAAGCTTTCTTT.

The table lists this clone with a few counts. This rearrangement joins TRBV30 to TRBJ2-3, with D perhaps matching TRBD1 (6 bases). The germline V gene has CDR1 GTSNPN and CDR2 SVGIG (reference sequence). The CDR3 sequence is 12 residues long. V was shortened by 4 bases and J by 9 bases, with 14 bases between the two germline ends. CDR3: CAWTTGFQTQYF. CDR3 nucleotide sequence: TGTGCCTGGACCACAGGGTTCCAAACGCAGTATTTT.

This clone turned up a few times. Other DNA sequences in the sample encode the same CDR3. The CDR3 bases are TGTGCCAGCAGCTTAGAAGGGGATAGCTCCTACAATGAGCAGTTCTTC. This sequence encodes CASSLEGDSSYNEQFF. The rearrangement links TRBV7-2 to TRBJ2-1; perhaps TRBD1 as D (5 bases). Trimming removed 1 base from V and 0 bases from J, with 10 bases in between. The germline V gene has CDR1 SGHTA and CDR2 FQGNSA. This CDR3 is built from 16 residues.

The chain carries TRBV6-5 and TRBJ2-5; D is ambiguous. Germline V gives CDR1 MNHEY, CDR2 SVGAGI. Trimming took off 0 bases at V and 5 bases at J, with 10 bases between the two ends. The CDR3 loop spans 14 amino acids. CDR3 DNA sequence: TGTGCCAGCAGTTACTCGACCGGGTTTGAGACCCAGTACTTC. Its protein is CASSYSTGFETQYF.

The chain carries TRBV19 and TRBJ2-3; 8 bases map to TRBD1. V lost 6 bases to trimming and J lost 4 bases; unmatched junction nucleotides: 9. In germline, CDR1 is LNHDA, CDR2 SQIVND (reference sequence). This CDR3 comprises 15 residues. The DNA for the CDR3 is TGTGCCAGTAGCCTACGGACAGGGAAAGCAGATACGCAGTATTTT. The encoded protein is CASSLRTGKADTQYF.

Turning to this clone: In the same sample, other DNA sequences code for this CDR3. CDR3 region: CASSLGQGSSYNEQFF. The CDR3 region has the DNA TGTGCCAGCAGCTTAGGGCAGGGAAGCTCCTACAATGAGCAGTTCTTC. The V gene is TRBV11-2, the J gene TRBJ2-1, with D maybe TRBD1 (5 bases). The CDR3 loop spans 16 amino acids. The V gene's germline CDR1 is SGHAT and CDR2 FQNNGV. Trimming removed 1 base at V and 0 bases at J, with 10 bases between.

V is TRBV29-1 and J is TRBJ2-7; 7 bases agree with TRBD1. CDR1 is SQVTM, CDR2 ANQGSEA, per germline. Losses at the gene ends were 0 bases for V and 4 bases for J; bases not matched to a gene: 6. The CDR3 totals 14 residues. This CDR3 reads CSVEDGLQGYEQYF. Here the CDR3 DNA reads TGCAGCGTTGAAGATGGTCTACAGGGGTACGAGCAGTACTTC.

The rearrangement links TRBV11-1 to TRBJ2-5, with a possible D match to TRBD2 (5 bases). Deletions cut 0 bases from V and 0 bases from J, with 11 bases between. This CDR3 contains 16 residues. CDR1 is SGHAT, CDR2 FQDESV, per germline (reference sequence). The CDR3 DNA follows: TGTGCCAGCAGCTTAGCCCGGACTTCGTACCAAGAGACCCAGTACTTC. Protein product: CASSLARTSYQETQYF. Full variable domain (rest looked up from reference TRBV11-1 and TRBJ2-5): EAEVAQSPRYKITEKSQAVAFWCDPISGHATLYWYRQILGQGPELLVQFQDESVVDDSQLPKDRFSAERLKGVDSTLKIQPAELGDSAMYLCASSLARTSYQETQYFGPGTRLLVL.